This is a list of T cell receptor beta chains from one sample in a study of T cell responses to AZD1222 COVID-19 vaccine. The data were produced by immunoSEQ multiplex PCR, yet TCRdb's version contains in-frame clones alone and is incomplete. The sample contains under 150,000 clones, approximately 92% of which appear only once. The starting material was peripheral blood, obtained on day 0 of AZD1222 vaccination. The receptors were sampled from an adult in good health. Each CDR3 is given with its conserved first and last residue. A D gene is named only where the DNA matches it firmly. Clone size is given for some rows only: seen once, a few or many times, or a class if the clone is expanded.

V gene: TRBV2; J gene: TRBJ2-3; clone size: .; D gene: .; CDR3 DNA: TGTGCCAGCAAGGCCGGGACCGGAGGAACAGATACGCAGTATTTT; CDR3 protein: CASKAGTGGTDTQYF
V gene: TRBV10-2; J gene: TRBJ2-1; clone size: .; D gene: .; CDR3 DNA: TGCGCCAGCAGAGGGGACTCCTACAATGAGCAGTTCTTC; CDR3 protein: CASRGDSYNEQFF
V gene: TRBV7-2; J gene: TRBJ1-4; clone size: .; D gene: .; CDR3 DNA: TGTGCCAGCAGCTTAAACTCTGGGGCCAATGAAAAACTGTTTTTT; CDR3 protein: CASSLNSGANEKLFF
V gene: TRBV15; J gene: TRBJ2-6; clone size: .; D gene: .; CDR3 DNA: TGTGCCACCAGCAGAGATCACAGTTTCTTTGCGGTGGCCGGGGCCAACGTCCTGACTTTC; CDR3 protein: CATSRDHSFFAVAGANVLTF
V gene: TRBV3-1/TRBV3-2; J gene: TRBJ2-7; clone size: .; D gene: .; CDR3 DNA: TGTGCCAGCAGCCGGAGTCAGGTGAGGAACGAGCAGTACTTC; CDR3 protein: CASSRSQVRNEQYF
V gene: TRBV28; J gene: TRBJ2-4; clone size: .; D gene: .; CDR3 DNA: TGTGCCAGCAGTCCCCAGGCTTTAGCCAAAAACATTCAGTACTTC; CDR3 protein: CASSPQALAKNIQYF
V gene: TRBV14; J gene: TRBJ1-5; clone size: .; D gene: .; CDR3 DNA: TGTGCCAGCAGGAGAGGGAAAGGGGATAGCAATCAGCCCCAGCATTTT; CDR3 protein: CASRRGKGDSNQPQHF
V gene: TRBV29-1; J gene: TRBJ2-2; clone size: .; D gene: .; CDR3 DNA: TGCAGCGTTTGGAGAACCGGGGAGCTGTTTTTT; CDR3 protein: CSVWRTGELFF
V gene: TRBV28; J gene: TRBJ2-1; clone size: .; D gene: .; CDR3 DNA: TGTGCCAGCGGGCTGCAGGGCTCCTTTGACAATGAGCAGTTCTTC; CDR3 protein: CASGLQGSFDNEQFF
V gene: TRBV5-1; J gene: TRBJ1-6; clone size: few; D gene: TRBD1; CDR3 DNA: TGCGCCAGCAGCCAGGACAGGCCCTATAATTCACCCCTCCACTTT; CDR3 protein: CASSQDRPYNSPLHF
V gene: TRBV5-1; J gene: TRBJ1-1; clone size: .; D gene: .; CDR3 DNA: TGCGCCAGCAGCTTGTCGGGCTATATGAACACTGAAGCTTTCTTT; CDR3 protein: CASSLSGYMNTEAFF
V gene: TRBV7-8; J gene: TRBJ1-5; clone size: .; D gene: .; CDR3 DNA: TGTGCCAGCAGCTTAGCGCAGTCAGGGCTTGGGCCCCAGCATTTT; CDR3 protein: CASSLAQSGLGPQHF
V gene: TRBV2; J gene: TRBJ1-5; clone size: .; D gene: TRBD1; CDR3 DNA: TGTGCCAGCAGAGGGACAGGGGGTAGCAATCAGCCCCAGCATTTT; CDR3 protein: CASRGTGGSNQPQHF
V gene: TRBV6-6; J gene: TRBJ1-2; clone size: .; D gene: .; CDR3 DNA: TGTGCCAGCAGGTCGGGTCGGAGTTACTATGGCTACACCTTC; CDR3 protein: CASRSGRSYYGYTF
V gene: TRBV27; J gene: TRBJ2-7; clone size: .; D gene: TRBD2; CDR3 DNA: TGTGCCAGCAGTTTATTATTCGTGCGGGGGGCGCCCAACTACGAGCAGTACTTC; CDR3 protein: CASSLLFVRGAPNYEQYF
V gene: TRBV25-1; J gene: TRBJ2-3; clone size: .; D gene: TRBD2; CDR3 DNA: TGTGCCAGCAGCCAGGGGGGAGCGGGGGGTCGAGATACGCAGTATTTT; CDR3 protein: CASSQGGAGGRDTQYF
V gene: TRBV6-1; J gene: TRBJ2-7; clone size: .; D gene: TRBD1; CDR3 DNA: TGTGCCAGCAGTGAACAGGACAGGGTCGCCCACGAGCAGTACTTC; CDR3 protein: CASSEQDRVAHEQYF
V gene: TRBV11-2; J gene: TRBJ2-5; clone size: .; D gene: .; CDR3 DNA: TGTGCCAGCAGCGTTAGGAGGGACAGTAGGGAGACCCAGTACTTC; CDR3 protein: CASSVRRDSRETQYF
V gene: TRBV12-3/TRBV12-4; J gene: TRBJ1-2; clone size: .; D gene: .; CDR3 DNA: TGTGCCAGCAGTTTACGGCACTCGAATGGCTACACCTTC; CDR3 protein: CASSLRHSNGYTF
V gene: TRBV4-1; J gene: TRBJ1-1; clone size: .; D gene: .; CDR3 DNA: TGCGCCAGCAGCCAAATCGCCTTGGTTACTGAAGCTTTCTTT; CDR3 protein: CASSQIALVTEAFF
V gene: TRBV7-2; J gene: TRBJ2-3; clone size: .; D gene: TRBD2; CDR3 DNA: TGTGCCAGCAGCTCATCGGCGGGGGTGACAGATACGCAGTATTTT; CDR3 protein: CASSSSAGVTDTQYF